The 30 T cell receptor beta chains below all came from one sample that was sequenced in a study of blood T cell repertoires in COVID-19. The method was immunoSEQ multiplex PCR; TCRdb's version includes in-frame clones alone and lacks a portion of them. Seen here are approximately 450,000 clones, roughly 85% observed once, and the top ten hold around 1.8%. The sequencing sample was made of PBMCs or T cells enriched from blood (not recorded which). The receptors were sampled from a woman between 18 and 29 years old with acute COVID-19.

A single count supports this clone. This chain connects TRBV10-3 to TRBJ2-1, with 10 nucleotides matching TRBD2. The germline V gene has CDR1 ENHRY and CDR2 SYGVKD. There are 16 residues in the CDR3. Unmatched junction bases numbered 3, after V lost 4 bases and J lost 0 bases. The DNA of the CDR3 is TGTGCCATCAGTGGGGCTAGCGGGAGCTCCTACAATGAGCAGTTCTTC. Amino acid sequence: CAISGASGSSYNEQFF.

The rearrangement uses TRBV19 and TRBJ1-1; maybe TRBD1 (5 bases). Germline lookup yields CDR1 LNHDA and CDR2 SQIVND (reference sequence). V was trimmed by 4 bases and J by 1 base, leaving 10 bases between them. CDR3 size: 14 residues. The CDR3 sequence is CASSRRGGNTEAFF. The CDR3, as DNA: TGTGCCAGTAGTAGGAGGGGAGGGAACACTGAAGCTTTCTTT. Full variable domain (outside the CDR3, taken from reference TRBV19 and TRBJ1-1): DGGITQSPKYLFRKEGQNVTLSCEQNLNHDAMYWYRQDPGQGLRLIYYSQIVNDFQKGDIAEGYSVSREKKESFPLTVTSAQKNPTAFYLCASSRRGGNTEAFFGQGTRLTVV.

This clone was seen only a few times. The same CDR3 is also encoded by other DNA sequences in this sample. The chain recombines TRBV2 with TRBJ1-2; D ambiguous. Trimming removed 4 bases from V and 4 bases from J, with 4 bases in between. Germline V gene lookup returns CDR1 SNHLY and CDR2 FYNNEI. The length of the CDR3 is 11 residues. CDR3 residues: CASSASYGYTF. CDR3 bases: TGTGCCAGCAGTGCGAGCTATGGCTACACCTTC. The whole variable domain, filled in from reference TRBV2 and TRBJ1-2, reads EPEVTQTPSHQVTQMGQEVILRCVPISNHLYFYWYRQILGQKVEFLVSFYNNEISEKSEIFDDQFSVERPDGSNFTLKIRSTKLEDSAMYFCASSASYGYTFGSGTRLTVV.

This sequence joins TRBV5-6 and TRBJ1-1, with D uncertain. Per germline, CDR1 SGHDT and CDR2 YYEEEE. The CDR3 is 15 residues long. The V end was cut by 0 bases, the J end by 5 bases, with 14 bases between. The CDR3, as DNA: TGTGCCAGCAGCTTGGGGGCGGGGTTGGGGACTGAAGCTTTCTTT. Translating gives CASSLGAGLGTEAFF. Looking up the rest from reference TRBV5-6 and TRBJ1-1 gives the full variable domain: DAGVTQSPTHLIKTRGQQVTLRCSPKSGHDTVSWYQQALGQGPQFIFQYYEEEERQRGNFPDRFSGHQFPNYSSELNVNALLLGDSALYLCASSLGAGLGTEAFFGQGTRLTVV.

A few counts support this clone. The genes are TRBV28 and TRBJ1-1; no reliable D call. Germline CDR1 MDHEN, CDR2 SYDVKM. V lost 6 bases to trimming and J lost 0 bases, with 8 bases between them. The CDR3 extends over 13 amino acids. CDR3 nucleotides: TGTGCCAGCAGCTCCCGAGTGAACACTGAAGCTTTCTTT. Amino acids: CASSSRVNTEAFF. Full variable domain (outside the CDR3, taken from reference TRBV28 and TRBJ1-1): DVKVTQSSRYLVKRTGEKVFLECVQDMDHENMFWYRQDPGLGLRLIYFSYDVKMKEKGDIPEGYSVSREKKERFSLILESASTNQTSMYLCASSSRVNTEAFFGQGTRLTVV.

The chain combines TRBV28 with TRBJ2-5, with D possibly matching TRBD2 (6 bases). V lost 6 bases and J 7 bases, leaving 6 bases between the germline ends. The CDR3 runs to 10 residues. CDR1 MDHEN and CDR2 SYDVKM come from the germline V gene. The CDR3 DNA reads as TGTGCCAGCAGGCGGGGGACCCAGTACTTC. It yields the protein CASRRGTQYF.

The J gene is TRBJ1-6, the V gene TRBV6-1; 8 positions match TRBD1. Trimming at V came to 1 base and at J to 7 bases, leaving 3 bases not matched to a gene. Germline V gene sequence: CDR1 MNHNS, CDR2 SASEGT. CDR3 length equals 15 residues. The chain's CDR3 is CASSEETGVNSPLHF. The CDR3 DNA sequence: TGTGCCAGCAGTGAAGAGACAGGGGTAAATTCACCCCTCCACTTT.

V is TRBV7-9 and J is TRBJ2-7; 10 nucleotides line up with TRBD2. This CDR3 has 15 amino acids. CDR1 is SEHNR and CDR2 is FQNEAQ in the germline V gene (reference sequence). J lost 5 bases, V lost 5 bases, and 9 bases had no gene match. The CDR3 loop reads CASSPRSGRAHEQYF. The CDR3 coding sequence is TGTGCCAGCAGCCCAAGAAGCGGGAGGGCCCACGAGCAGTACTTC. The full variable domain, rest sourced from reference TRBV7-9 and TRBJ2-7, is DTGVSQNPRHKITKRGQNVTFRCDPISEHNRLYWYRQTLGQGPEFLTYFQNEAQLEKSRLLSDRFSAERPKGSFSTLEIQRTEQGDSAMYLCASSPRSGRAHEQYFGPGTRLTVT.

This chain connects TRBV7-2 to TRBJ1-2; 7 bases agree with TRBD1. Germline trimming cut 5 bases from V and 2 bases from J; bases unmatched to any gene: 5. Germline V gives CDR1 SGHTA, CDR2 FQGNSA. This CDR3 contains 14 residues. CDR3 sequence reads: CASSTATGNYGYTF. The CDR3 nucleotides are TGTGCCAGCAGCACGGCGACAGGGAACTATGGCTACACCTTC.

The chain carries TRBV12-5 and TRBJ2-1; maybe TRBD1 (6 bases). The V gene's germline CDR1 is LGHNT and CDR2 FRNRAP. V was shortened by 0 bases and J by 2 bases, with 8 bases between the two germline ends. The CDR3 length is 15 residues. In nucleotides, the CDR3 is TGTGCTAGTGGTTTGGTTACAGGGCCCTACAATGAGCAGTTCTTC. It yields the protein CASGLVTGPYNEQFF.

With respect to this clone: The junction departs from the called germline gene at one end, perhaps through a read error. The V and J genes are TRBV16 and TRBJ1-1; 10 bases are a match to TRBD1. The CDR3 is made up of 14 amino acids. Germline loops: CDR1 KGHSY, CDR2 FQNENV. As DNA, the CDR3 is TGTGCCAGCAGCCTGGACAGGGGGAACGCTGAAGCTTTCTTT. Translation: CASSLDRGNAEAFF.

This chain connects TRBV28 to TRBJ2-5, with 7 bases aligning to TRBD2. The germline gives CDR1 MDHEN, CDR2 SYDVKM. V gave up 1 base and J gave up 1 base; unmatched junction bases: 3. CDR3 length: 15 amino acids. DNA of the CDR3: TGTGCCAGCAGTTTATCGGGGGGTCCCCAAGAGACCCAGTACTTC. It is translated as CASSLSGGPQETQYF.

The chain uses TRBV3-1 (or the pseudogene TRBV3-2) and TRBJ2-1; 10 bases align to TRBD2. This CDR3 is built from 19 residues. The J segment lost 5 bases and the V segment lost 2 bases, leaving 15 bases of the junction unmatched. Looked up from germline, CDR1 is LGHDT and CDR2 is YNNKEL (reference sequence). DNA for the CDR3: TGTGCCAGCAGCCAATCGCTGCTAGCGGGAGACCTAAAAAACAATGAGCAGTTCTTC. Translation: CASSQSLLAGDLKNNEQFF.

The rearrangement joins TRBV7-2 to TRBJ1-6; 10 positions match TRBD1. J gave up 7 bases and V 5 bases, and 5 bases lay outside the gene matches. This CDR3 comprises 15 residues. Germline values: CDR1 SGHTA, CDR2 FQGNSA. CDR3 loop: CASSPRTGGNSPLHF. The CDR3 nucleotides read TGTGCCAGCAGCCCACGGACAGGGGGGAATTCACCCCTCCACTTT.

The chain uses TRBV6-5 and TRBJ1-6; tentative D call: TRBD1 (5 bases). Trimming removed 6 bases from V and 13 bases from J, with 22 bases in between. Germline values: CDR1 MNHEY, CDR2 SVGAGI. The length of the CDR3 is 15 residues. CDR3 protein: CASSARASRSPPLHF. CDR3 nucleotide sequence: TGTGCCAGCAGCGCCAGGGCCTCTCGAAGTCCCCCCCTCCACTTT.

The chain has TRBV6-2 or TRBV6-3 and TRBJ1-6, with 10 bases lining up with TRBD1. There are 13 residues in the CDR3. In germline, CDR1 is MNHEY, CDR2 SVGEGT. Trimming removed 6 bases from V and 9 bases from J; junction bases left unmatched: 2. CDR3 residues: CASSDRGPSPLHF. In DNA form, the CDR3 reads TGTGCCAGCAGCGACAGGGGGCCTTCACCCCTCCACTTT.

The rearrangement links TRBV7-2 to TRBJ2-5; no clear D. The CDR3 sequence is 14 residues long. Germline V gene sequence: CDR1 SGHTA, CDR2 FQGNSA. V lost 2 bases to trimming and J lost 4 bases, with 11 bases between them. The DNA of the CDR3 is TGTGCCAGCAGCTTACCCCCGGGTACAGAGACCCAGTACTTC. It encodes CASSLPPGTETQYF.

The rearrangement links TRBV7-8 to TRBJ2-2; D is unclear. V shed 5 bases and J shed 4 bases, with 23 bases lying between them. The CDR3 sequence is 18 residues long. CDR1 is SGHVS and CDR2 is FQNEAQ in the germline V gene. CDR3 amino acids: CASSDQRVQVGSTGELFF. CDR3 nucleotide sequence: TGTGCCAGCAGCGACCAACGGGTGCAAGTCGGGTCCACCGGGGAGCTGTTTTTT.

This chain connects TRBV30 to TRBJ2-1; D gene ambiguous. V lost 0 bases, J lost 1 base, and 25 bases lay in between. Germline V gene data show CDR1 as GTSNPN and CDR2 as SVGIG (reference sequence). This CDR3 is built from 20 residues. The CDR3 region is CAWSVSSRRHSSTSYNEQFF. CDR3 in DNA: TGTGCCTGGAGTGTTAGCAGTAGACGTCACTCGTCGACGTCCTACAATGAGCAGTTCTTC.

V is TRBV4-1 and J is TRBJ2-1; possible D gene TRBD1, 6 bases. Per germline, CDR1 MGHRA and CDR2 YSYEKL. V dropped 2 bases and J dropped 5 bases, with 10 bases sitting between them. There are 14 residues in the CDR3. The CDR3 nucleotides are TGCGCCAGCAGCCAATCTGCAGGGGACAATGAGCAGTTCTTC. It encodes CASSQSAGDNEQFF.

The rearrangement joins TRBV9 to TRBJ2-5; 9 bases map to TRBD1. In germline, CDR1 is SGDLS, CDR2 YYNGEE. With V trimmed by 3 bases and J by 5 bases, 8 bases remained unmatched. The CDR3 loop spans 15 amino acids. The CDR3 here is CASSGHPGTGETQYF. Here the CDR3 DNA reads TGTGCCAGCAGCGGACACCCCGGGACAGGGGAGACCCAGTACTTC.

This clone appeared a single time. The rearrangement uses TRBV6-1 and TRBJ1-1, with D possibly being TRBD1 (6 bases). The CDR3 runs to 17 residues. V lost 4 bases and J 4 bases, leaving 22 bases between the germline ends. The germline CDR1 and CDR2 sequences are MNHNS and SASEGT. CDR3 nucleotides: TGTGCCAGCAGTGGGACCACATCAGGGGCAAGGGGCACTGAAGCTTTCTTT. Translation: CASSGTTSGARGTEAFF.

V gene TRBV3-1 (or the pseudogene TRBV3-2) combines with J gene TRBJ2-5, with TRBD2 identical over 10 bases. The CDR3 is made up of 18 amino acids. The germline CDR1 and CDR2 sequences are LGHDT and YNNKEL (reference sequence). With 4 bases clipped from V and 4 bases from J, the junction kept 15 bases outside the gene matches. For the CDR3, the DNA is TGTGCCAGCAGCCGCCCCTTGAGGAGCGGGAGGGGGTCAGAGACCCAGTACTTC. It encodes CASSRPLRSGRGSETQYF.

The rearrangement uses TRBV5-4 and TRBJ2-2; 11 bases agree with TRBD2. In germline, CDR1 is SGHNT, CDR2 YYREEE (reference sequence). The CDR3 consists of 17 residues. The V segment lost 4 bases and the J segment 0 bases; nucleotides outside the gene matches: 5. The CDR3 sequence is CASSGPSGGTNTGELFF. CDR3 in DNA: TGTGCCAGCAGCGGACCTAGCGGGGGGACGAACACCGGGGAGCTGTTTTTT.

This chain connects TRBV7-2 to TRBJ1-5, with D unclear. The CDR3 covers 14 residues. V gave up 1 base and J gave up 3 bases, with 7 bases separating them. Germline loops: CDR1 SGHTA, CDR2 FQGNSA. The CDR3 bases are TGTGCCAGCAGCTTAGAGCTGAACAATCAGCCCCAGCATTTT. Translation gives CASSLELNNQPQHF.

The genes are TRBV3-1 (or the pseudogene TRBV3-2) and TRBJ1-3; D not certain. V lost 4 bases to trimming and J lost 9 bases, with 13 bases between them. Per germline, CDR1 LGHDT and CDR2 YNNKEL (reference sequence). There are 13 residues in the CDR3. As DNA, the CDR3 is TGTGCCAGCAGCCCCGGTACGCGGGGCACCATATATTTT. Translation gives CASSPGTRGTIYF.

This clone showed up just a few times. The V gene is TRBV29-1, the J gene TRBJ1-2; possibly TRBD1 for D (6 bases). CDR3 length equals 14 residues. From germline, CDR1 is SQVTM and CDR2 ANQGSEA. Between the trimmed V and J ends, which lost 0 bases and 3 bases, there was a span of 11 bases. CDR3 amino acids: CSVEDSDRDYGYTF. In DNA form, the CDR3 reads TGCAGCGTTGAAGATTCGGACAGAGACTATGGCTACACCTTC.

The V gene is TRBV27, the J gene TRBJ1-1, with TRBD1 as a possible D gene (6 bases). Germline values: CDR1 MNHEY, CDR2 SMNVEV (reference sequence). Trimming removed 6 bases at V and 0 bases at J, with 11 bases between. CDR3 length equals 14 residues. This CDR3 reads CASSSGQMNTEAFF. As DNA, the CDR3 is TGTGCCAGCAGCTCAGGACAGATGAACACTGAAGCTTTCTTT.

The chain joins TRBV10-2 to TRBJ1-3, with D hard to call. V was cut by 7 bases and J by 0 bases, with 7 bases left in between. CDR3 size: 13 residues. Germline loops: CDR1 WSHSY, CDR2 SAAADI. The CDR3 reads CASTPVSGNTIYF. The CDR3 nucleotides are TGCGCCAGCACCCCGGTCTCTGGAAACACCATATATTTT.

In its sample, this clone was seen a few times. The V and J genes are TRBV10-2 and TRBJ2-1, with TRBD2 identical over 10 bases. The V gene end was trimmed by 8 bases and the J gene end by 3 bases; junction bases not matched to a gene: 4. The CDR3 loop spans 14 amino acids. Germline loops: CDR1 WSHSY, CDR2 SAAADI. Here the CDR3 DNA reads TGCGCCAGCGTCGTAGCGGGGGGCTACAATGAGCAGTTCTTC. Translated: CASVVAGGYNEQFF.